Shown below are 27 T cell receptor beta chains from a single sample sequenced in a study of T cell responses to AZD1222 COVID-19 vaccine. Using immunoSEQ multiplex PCR, the repertoire was profiled, and TCRdb retains in-frame clones only, with some absent. This sample has roughly 55,000 clones, with 70% to 90% found just once. Sequencing was performed on peripheral blood, taken on day 0 of AZD1222 vaccination. The receptors come from an adult in good health.

The rearrangement joins TRBV25-1 to TRBJ1-4; D is uncertain. The CDR3 spans 13 residues. Germline assignment: CDR1 MGHDK and CDR2 SYGVNS. V was shortened by 3 bases and J by 4 bases, with 6 bases between the two germline ends. In DNA form, the CDR3 reads TGTGCCAGCAGTGACTACATTAATGAAAAACTGTTTTTT. Translating it yields CASSDYINEKLFF. The full variable domain, completed using reference TRBV25-1 and TRBJ1-4, is EADIYQTPRYLVIGTGKKITLECSQTMGHDKMYWYQQDPGMELHLIHYSYGVNSTEKGDLSSESTVSRIRTEHFPLTLESARPSHTSQYLCASSDYINEKLFFGSGTQLSVL.

This rearrangement joins TRBV27 to TRBJ2-1; 12 bases match TRBD2. The CDR3 consists of 16 residues. Germline V gene data show CDR1 as MNHEY and CDR2 as SMNVEV (reference sequence). V was pared by 2 bases and J by 3 bases, with 2 bases of the junction left unmatched. CDR3: CASSLLAGGVYNEQFF. Written as DNA, the CDR3 is TGTGCCAGCAGTTTACTAGCGGGAGGGGTCTACAATGAGCAGTTCTTC.

The chain joins TRBV5-4 to TRBJ1-4; tentatively, D is TRBD1 (5 bases). Per the germline V gene, CDR1 is SGHNT and CDR2 is YYREEE (reference sequence). Trimming took 4 bases from V and 4 from J, leaving 14 bases between them. The CDR3 length is 15 residues. The CDR3 spells CASSPDRGLNEKLFF. CDR3 coding DNA: TGTGCCAGCAGCCCAGACCGGGGACTTAATGAAAAACTGTTTTTT.

The chain has TRBV7-3 and TRBJ2-2; 10 nucleotides match TRBD1. After removal of 5 bases from V and 5 bases from J, the junction contained 14 bases not matched to a gene. The CDR3 spans 18 residues. From germline, CDR1 is SGHTA and CDR2 FQGTGA. CDR3 sequence: CASSPRPETGGRTGELFF. In nucleotides, the CDR3 is TGTGCCAGCAGCCCCCGCCCCGAGACAGGGGGCAGAACCGGGGAGCTGTTTTTT. Full variable domain (rest looked up from reference TRBV7-3 and TRBJ2-2): GAGVSQTPSNKVTEKGKYVELRCDPISGHTALYWYRQSLGQGPEFLIYFQGTGAADDSGLPNDRFFAVRPEGSVSTLKIQRTERGDSAVYLCASSPRPETGGRTGELFFGEGSRLTVL.

The chain uses TRBV29-1 and TRBJ1-2; TRBD1 agrees at 8 bases. The junction had 20 bases not matched to a gene; V was cut back by 4 bases and J by 4 bases. Germline values: CDR1 SQVTM, CDR2 ANQGSEA. The CDR3 sequence is 18 residues long. The CDR3 protein is CSVGPITLDRDSSYGYTF. The CDR3 DNA reads as TGCAGCGTTGGCCCAATAACCCTGGACAGGGATAGTAGCTATGGCTACACCTTC.

This sequence joins TRBV9 and TRBJ2-3; D not resolved. From germline, CDR1 is SGDLS and CDR2 YYNGEE. V was trimmed by 0 bases and J by 4 bases, leaving 3 bases between them. This CDR3 is built from 12 residues. The CDR3 protein is CASSVEADTQYF. CDR3 DNA sequence: TGTGCCAGCAGCGTAGAGGCAGATACGCAGTATTTT.

V and J are TRBV11-2 and TRBJ2-6; 7 bases agree with TRBD2. V shed 2 bases, J shed 0 bases, and the junction held 4 bases outside the gene matches. The CDR3 sequence is 17 residues long. Germline CDR1 and CDR2: SGHAT and FQNNGV. CDR3 protein: CASSLRAGSSGANVLTF. In DNA, the CDR3 is TGTGCCAGCAGCTTAAGAGCGGGATCCTCTGGGGCCAACGTCCTGACTTTC.

The rearrangement uses TRBV30 and TRBJ2-2; D not certain. V lost 0 bases, J lost 0 bases, and 5 bases lay in between. From germline, CDR1 is GTSNPN and CDR2 SVGIG (reference sequence). The CDR3 runs to 14 residues. CDR3 DNA: TGTGCCTGGAGTGTAGTCGCGAACACCGGGGAGCTGTTTTTT. Translation: CAWSVVANTGELFF.

The chain joins TRBV11-2 to TRBJ2-3; the D is unclear. CDR3 length: 11 amino acids. Germline CDR1 and CDR2: SGHAT and FQNNGV. With 2 bases removed from V and 6 bases from J, the gap between germline ends came to 3 bases. The CDR3: CASSLIDTQYF. CDR3 sequence (DNA): TGTGCCAGCAGCTTAATTGATACGCAGTATTTT. Full variable domain (remainder filled in from reference TRBV11-2 and TRBJ2-3): EAGVAQSPRYKIIEKRQSVAFWCNPISGHATLYWYQQILGQGPKLLIQFQNNGVVDDSQLPKDRFSAERLKGVDSTLKIQPAKLEDSAVYLCASSLIDTQYFGPGTRLTVL.

The chain joins TRBV27 to TRBJ2-1, with 8 bases aligning to TRBD1. CDR1 and CDR2 (germline): MNHEY, SMNVEV (reference sequence). Germline trimming cut 7 bases from V and 1 base from J; bases unmatched to any gene: 6. The CDR3 covers 15 residues. The CDR3 loop reads CASNKDRVSYNEQFF. CDR3 nucleotides: TGTGCCAGCAACAAGGACAGGGTATCCTACAATGAGCAGTTCTTC.

J is TRBJ2-1 and V is TRBV20-1, with D unclear. The CDR3 sequence is 10 residues long. Germline loops: CDR1 DFQATT, CDR2 SNEGSKA (reference sequence). The ends were cut back, 7 bases at V and 7 bases at J, with 8 bases in the middle. The chain's CDR3 is CSGSSNEQFF. The CDR3 nucleotides read TGCAGTGGTAGCTCGAATGAGCAGTTCTTC.

This sequence joins TRBV10-2 and TRBJ2-7; 13 nucleotides match TRBD2. The CDR3 consists of 15 residues. Germline trimming cut 6 bases from V and 2 bases from J; bases unmatched to any gene: 4. The germline CDR1 and CDR2 sequences are WSHSY and SAAADI. This CDR3 is CASRLTSGGPYEQYF. The DNA for the CDR3 is TGCGCCAGCAGGTTGACTAGCGGGGGGCCCTACGAGCAGTACTTC.

This clone appeared a single time. The genes are TRBV7-9 and TRBJ1-4; maybe TRBD1 (5 bases). This CDR3 region has 15 residues. CDR1 and CDR2 (germline): SEHNR, FQNEAQ (reference sequence). The V and J ends lost 5 bases and 7 bases respectively, with 17 bases between them. The CDR3 DNA reads TGTGCCAGCAGCGGATGGGGCGGAATGGGTGAAAAACTGTTTTTT. It translates to CASSGWGGMGEKLFF.

This chain connects TRBV2 to TRBJ1-1; 8 bases map to TRBD1. CDR1 is SNHLY, CDR2 FYNNEI, per germline. The CDR3 loop spans 12 amino acids. V gave up 8 bases and J gave up 7 bases; unmatched junction bases: 6. In nucleotides, the CDR3 is TGTGCCAGCGTAAGGACAGGGATTGAAGCTTTCTTT. Translated, it gives CASVRTGIEAFF.

The V call is TRBV6-5, the J call TRBJ1-5; possible D gene TRBD1, 6 bases. Germline CDR1 MNHEY, CDR2 SVGAGI. This CDR3 comprises 15 residues. With 5 bases removed from V and 7 bases from J, the gap between germline ends came to 18 bases. CDR3 in DNA: TGTGCCAGCAGTCGTCGGGGAGGCGGGGGCCAGCCCCAGCATTTT. Translated, it gives CASSRRGGGGQPQHF.

The J gene is TRBJ1-5, the V gene TRBV4-1; D is undetermined. The CDR3 contains 15 residues. The germline gives CDR1 MGHRA, CDR2 YSYEKL. Trimming removed 3 bases at V and 0 bases at J, with 9 bases between. The DNA for the CDR3 is TGCGCCAGCAGCCAGGCGGGGATTAGCAATCAGCCCCAGCATTTT. This codes for CASSQAGISNQPQHF.

The V call is TRBV6-5, the J call TRBJ2-3; no definite D call. Trimming took 2 bases from V and 4 from J, leaving 10 bases between them. CDR3 length equals 14 residues. Germline assignment: CDR1 MNHEY and CDR2 SVGAGI. CDR3 nucleotides: TGTGCCAGCAGTTACGCAAGTACGTCAGATACGCAGTATTTT. Its translation: CASSYASTSDTQYF.

The rearrangement joins TRBV28 to TRBJ1-3, with D perhaps TRBD1 (6 bases). Germline V gene sequence: CDR1 MDHEN, CDR2 SYDVKM. V dropped 6 bases and J dropped 7 bases, with 13 bases sitting between them. The CDR3 runs 13 residues. This CDR3 is CASRLQGRNTIYF. As DNA, the CDR3 is TGTGCCAGCAGACTACAGGGTAGGAACACCATATATTTT.

The rearrangement links TRBV12-3 or TRBV12-4 to TRBJ2-7, with TRBD2 as a possible D gene (5 bases). This CDR3 is 13 amino acids long. V was shortened by 6 bases and J by 5 bases, with 14 bases between the two germline ends. Written as DNA, the CDR3 is TGTGCCAGCAGGCCCGGGATATCCAACGAGCAGTACTTC. It specifies CASRPGISNEQYF.

The chain couples TRBV28 to TRBJ2-5; tentatively, D is TRBD1 or TRBD2 (6 bases each). This CDR3 has 14 residues. The V gene lost 5 bases and the J gene lost 5 bases, with 15 bases spanning the gap. Germline V gives CDR1 MDHEN, CDR2 SYDVKM. The CDR3 is CASSLSGGSETQYF. CDR3 bases: TGTGCCAGCAGTCTCTCCGGGGGCTCGGAGACCCAGTACTTC.

This chain connects TRBV29-1 to TRBJ2-1; D is perhaps TRBD1 (5 bases). In germline, CDR1 is SQVTM, CDR2 ANQGSEA. V was clipped by 3 bases and J by 3 bases, with 12 bases between them. This CDR3 spans 14 amino acids. CDR3: CSVDSGHYYNEQFF. CDR3 bases: TGCAGCGTTGATTCAGGACACTACTACAATGAGCAGTTCTTC.

The chain carries TRBV2 and TRBJ1-1, with D unclear. Germline V CDR1 and CDR2: SNHLY, FYNNEI. The CDR3 consists of 11 residues. V lost 4 bases and J 3 bases, leaving 3 bases between the germline ends. CDR3 bases: TGTGCCAGCAGTGTTTACACTGAAGCTTTCTTT. Residues: CASSVYTEAFF.

The gene calls are TRBV21-1 and TRBJ1-1. TRBV21-1 is termed a pseudogene. The CDR3 totals 14 residues. The CDR3 sequence: CASSKEGGNTEAFF. The CDR3 DNA follows: TGTGCCAGCAGCAAAGAAGGTGGGAACACTGAAGCTTTCTTT.

The chain is built from TRBV28 and TRBJ1-6, with TRBD1 matching over 8 bases. The CDR3 is made up of 14 amino acids. Trimming cost V 3 bases and J 8 bases; bases outside gene matches: 3. Germline CDR1 and CDR2: MDHEN and SYDVKM. The DNA for the CDR3 is TGTGCCAGCAGTTTCGACAGGGGTGATTCACCCCTCCACTTT. As protein: CASSFDRGDSPLHF.

This chain connects TRBV20-1 to TRBJ2-6; perhaps TRBD1 as D (6 bases). The CDR3 covers 18 residues. Trimming took 3 bases from V and 0 from J, leaving 18 bases between them. Germline V gene data show CDR1 as DFQATT and CDR2 as SNEGSKA (reference sequence). In nucleotides, the CDR3 is TGCAGTGCTAGTGCCAGGACAGTAACTAACTCTGGGGCCAACGTCCTGACTTTC. Translation: CSASARTVTNSGANVLTF.

V usage is TRBV6-5 and J usage is TRBJ2-3, with a tentative D call TRBD1 (6 bases). CDR3 length: 14 residues. The germline V and J ends were trimmed by 2 bases and 0 bases, with 6 bases remaining between them. CDR1 is MNHEY, CDR2 SVGAGI, per germline. The CDR3 nucleotides read TGTGCCAGCAGTTACAGGGGGAGCACAGATACGCAGTATTTT. This codes for CASSYRGSTDTQYF.

The chain has TRBV5-1 and TRBJ2-7, with D tentatively TRBD1 (5 bases). Germline V gives CDR1 SGHRS, CDR2 YFSETQ. This CDR3 is 14 amino acids long. With 4 bases removed from V and 1 base from J, the gap between germline ends came to 12 bases. CDR3 in DNA: TGCGCCAGCAGCCTAGGGGCCGCTTCCTACGAGCAGTACTTC. It translates to CASSLGAASYEQYF. The full variable domain, with the rest looked up from reference TRBV5-1 and TRBJ2-7, is KAGVTQTPRYLIKTRGQQVTLSCSPISGHRSVSWYQQTPGQGLQFLFEYFSETQRNKGNFPGRFSGRQFSNSRSEMNVSTLELGDSALYLCASSLGAASYEQYFGPGTRLTVT.